These 21 T cell receptor beta chains came from one sample sequenced in a study of T cell clonality in common variable immunodeficiency. Study-level findings and limits: In common variable immunodeficiency, TCR beta chains reportedly carried fewer deletions and N-nucleotide insertions.

Assay used: immunoSEQ multiplex PCR; TCRdb lists only in-frame clones, some missing. The sample includes more than 13,000 clones, none of them occurring once. Which antigens these TCRs recognize remains unknown. The sample consisted of peripheral blood mononuclear cells. These receptor sequences come from a human donor with common variable immunodeficiency.

In the case of this clone: The read comes to an end 3 residues before the CDR3 does, leaving the germline J gene to fill in the end. The V call is TRBV19, the J call TRBJ2-7, with a tentative D call TRBD1 (6 bases). Germline V gene sequence: CDR1 LNHDA, CDR2 SQIVND (reference sequence). Between the trimmed V and J ends, which lost 5 bases and 2 bases, there was a span of 13 bases. CDR3 length: 14 amino acids. The CDR3 bases that were read are TGTGCCAGTAGTTGGGGGACACTTACCTACGAG. Its translation is CASSWGTLTYE. The CDR3 as a whole reads CASSWGTLTYEQYF.

A remark on this clone: The read ends 3 residues early relative to the CDR3; the germline J gene fills the gap. The chain is built from TRBV5-6 and TRBJ2-7; D gene ambiguous. CDR1 and CDR2 (germline): SGHDT, YYEEEE. The CDR3 contains 12 residues. V dropped 0 bases and J dropped 5 bases, with 6 bases sitting between them. The CDR3 spells CASSLVLHEQYF. The CDR3 DNA, read in part, is TGTGCCAGCAGCTTGGTTCTTCACGAG.

As regards this clone: The read terminates 3 residues ahead of where the CDR3 ends, so the germline J gene completes it. J is TRBJ1-2 and V is TRBV7-9, with 9 bases matching TRBD1. Looked up from germline, CDR1 is SEHNR and CDR2 is FQNEAQ (reference sequence). V was clipped by 8 bases and J by 4 bases; unmatched bases: 8. There are 14 residues in the CDR3. CDR3 protein: CASRASDRGYGYTF. The CDR3 DNA, read in part, is TGTGCCAGCCGCGCGTCGGACAGGGGCTATGGC.

Comment on this clone: The read comes to an end 3 residues before the CDR3 does, leaving the germline J gene to fill in the end. The chain is built from TRBV7-2 and TRBJ1-5; D unclear. In germline, CDR1 is SGHTA, CDR2 FQGNSA. The CDR3 covers 13 residues. Trimming stripped 4 bases from V and 3 bases from J, with 7 bases between. Incomplete CDR3 DNA: TGTGCCAGCAGCTATAGTTACAATCAGCCC. This encodes CASSYSYNQP. The entire CDR3 is CASSYSYNQPQHF.

About this clone itself: The read halts 3 residues ahead of the CDR3 end, with the missing end drawn from the germline J gene. The chain combines TRBV7-2 with TRBJ2-1; the match to TRBD2 covers 8 bases. The CDR3 is made up of 13 amino acids. Trimming removed 5 bases from V and 6 bases from J; junction bases left unmatched: 3. Germline CDR1 reads SGHTA; CDR2 reads FQGNSA. CDR3 amino acids: CASSPTSGNEQFF. The part of the CDR3 DNA that was read is TGTGCCAGCAGCCCCACTAGCGGCAATGAG.

In its sample, this clone was seen a few times. The CDR3 end lies 3 residues beyond the end of the read and is filled in from the germline J gene. The gene calls are TRBV2 and TRBJ2-5, with 7 bases matching TRBD2. The V gene end was trimmed by 6 bases and the J gene end by 5 bases; junction bases not matched to a gene: 9. From germline, CDR1 is SNHLY and CDR2 FYNNEI. The CDR3 is 14 amino acids. Partial CDR3 DNA: TGTGCCAGCAGCCCTGGACTAGATGCGGAGACC. It translates to CASSPGLDAET. The entire CDR3 is CASSPGLDAETQYF.

A word on this clone: The read ends 3 residues before the CDR3 terminus; that terminus is restored from the germline J gene. J is TRBJ1-5 and V is TRBV19; TRBD1 agrees at 7 bases. The CDR3 is made up of 16 amino acids. Germline CDR1 and CDR2: LNHDA and SQIVND (reference sequence). After removal of 6 bases from V and 1 base from J, the junction contained 9 bases not matched to a gene. The CDR3 DNA, read in part, is TGTGCCAGTAGCCCCCAGGGGGTCAGCAGCAATCAGCCC. This codes for CASSPQGVSSNQP. The whole CDR3 is CASSPQGVSSNQPQHF.

This clone was picked up a small number of times. The read stops 3 residues short of the end of the CDR3; the missing end is completed from the germline J gene. This chain joins TRBV7-2 and TRBJ1-1; D not resolved. The CDR3 runs to 11 residues. CDR1 is SGHTA and CDR2 is FQGNSA in the germline V gene. The sequenced CDR3 bases are TGTGCCAGCAGCTCCTCCCCCGGG. Translated, it gives CASSSSPG. The full-length CDR3 reads as CASSSSPGAFF.

Remarks on this clone: The CDR3 goes on 3 residues after the read ends, and that part is filled in from the germline J gene. The chain recombines TRBV5-1 with TRBJ2-5; perhaps TRBD2 as D (7 bases). In germline, CDR1 is SGHRS, CDR2 YFSETQ. CDR3 length: 16 residues. V was shortened by 4 bases and J by 2 bases, with 18 bases between the two germline ends. The CDR3 bases that were read are TGCGCCAGCAGCCGGGGGGCTAGCGCGGGGCAAGAGACC. Translating gives CASSRGASAGQET. The whole CDR3 is CASSRGASAGQETQYF.

In this sample, this clone turned up a few times. The CDR3 extends 3 residues past the end of the read, so its final part is completed from the germline J gene. The genes are TRBV5-1 and TRBJ2-3; no reliable D call. V shed 3 bases and J shed 6 bases, with 17 bases lying between them. The CDR3 length is 15 residues. CDR1 and CDR2 (germline): SGHRS, YFSETQ. CDR3 bases read: TGCGCCAGCAGCTACAACCGCAGCAGGTCGGATACG. Translating it yields CASSYNRSRSDT. The CDR3 as a whole reads CASSYNRSRSDTQYF.

This clone has just a few counts. The sequence runs out 3 residues before the end of the CDR3; the remainder is reconstructed from the germline J gene. The chain recombines TRBV19 with TRBJ2-7, with 7 positions matching TRBD1. Germline loops: CDR1 LNHDA, CDR2 SQIVND (reference sequence). V trimming: 3 bases; J trimming: 3 bases; junction bases outside the gene matches: 8. The CDR3 runs 15 residues. CDR3 DNA (partial): TGTGCCAGTAGTATTCGACAGGGACAGCACTACGAG. This encodes CASSIRQGQHYE. The CDR3 reads in full as CASSIRQGQHYEQYF.

This clone was seen a few times. The sequence runs out 3 residues before the end of the CDR3; the remainder is reconstructed from the germline J gene. The chain has TRBV7-9 and TRBJ1-5; no clear D. In germline, CDR1 is SEHNR, CDR2 FQNEAQ (reference sequence). The CDR3 has 12 amino acids. Deletions cut 11 bases from V and 5 bases from J, with 13 bases between. CDR3 bases read: TGTGCCTCGGGAGGCGGGGATCAGCCC. It translates to CASGGGDQP. In full, the CDR3 reads CASGGGDQPQHF. Variable domain in full (rest from reference TRBV7-9 and TRBJ1-5): DTGVSQNPRHKITKRGQNVTFRCDPISEHNRLYWYRQTLGQGPEFLTYFQNEAQLEKSRLLSDRFSAERPKGSFSTLEIQRTEQGDSAMYLCASGGGDQPQHFGDGTRLSIL.

This clone was seen only a few times. The read falls 3 residues short of the CDR3 end, and the missing part is taken from the germline J gene. The chain has TRBV7-9 and TRBJ1-4; D call uncertain. Germline V gene data show CDR1 as SEHNR and CDR2 as FQNEAQ (reference sequence). V gave up 5 bases and J gave up 6 bases, with 7 bases separating them. This CDR3 has 12 amino acids. Partial CDR3 DNA: TGTGCCAGCAGCCTAATCCATGAAAAA. Its translation is CASSLIHEK. The CDR3 as a whole reads CASSLIHEKLFF.

Only a few counts were recorded for this clone. Read data end 3 residues before the CDR3 end; the end is taken from the germline J gene. The chain has TRBV19 and TRBJ1-1; D is perhaps TRBD1 (5 bases). The CDR3 loop spans 10 amino acids. The germline gives CDR1 LNHDA, CDR2 SQIVND (reference sequence). The covered CDR3 bases are TGTGCCAGTATGGACACCGTA. Residues: CASMDTV. The entire CDR3 is CASMDTVAFF.

Concerning this clone: The CDR3 end lies 3 residues beyond the end of the read and is filled in from the germline J gene. The chain combines TRBV18 with TRBJ1-1, with D possibly being TRBD1 (5 bases). CDR3 length: 13 amino acids. The ends were cut back, 3 bases at V and 2 bases at J, with 7 bases in the middle. Germline CDR1 is KGHSH and CDR2 is LQKENI. CDR3 DNA, as far as it was read: TGTGCCAGCTCACCGGACAAAAACACTGAA. It codes for CASSPDKNTE. In full, the CDR3 reads CASSPDKNTEAFF.

With regard to this clone: The observed sequence ends 3 residues before the CDR3 terminus, with the missing tail filled in from the germline J gene. V and J are TRBV2 and TRBJ2-1; D could derive from TRBD1 or TRBD2 (5 bases each). CDR3 length equals 12 residues. Germline V gene sequence: CDR1 SNHLY, CDR2 FYNNEI. V lost 5 bases, J lost 9 bases, and 11 bases lay in between. CDR3 residues: CASSFPGSEQFF. The sequenced CDR3 bases are TGTGCCAGCAGTTTTCCAGGGAGTGAG.

On this clone: The missing CDR3 end, 3 residues past where the read stops, is filled in from the germline J gene. The chain recombines TRBV19 with TRBJ1-5; maybe TRBD1 (6 bases). The CDR3 consists of 15 residues. Trimming took 1 base from V and 5 from J, leaving 12 bases between them. CDR1 is LNHDA, CDR2 SQIVND, per germline (reference sequence). CDR3 DNA, as far as it was read: TGTGCCAGTAGTATAGCCAGGGGAGGTTATCAGCCC. This sequence encodes CASSIARGGYQP. The entire CDR3 is CASSIARGGYQPQHF.

A remark on this clone: The read gets to within 3 residues of the CDR3 end, and the germline J gene fills in the rest. This chain links TRBV7-9 with TRBJ2-3; D unresolved. This CDR3 has 14 residues. V was clipped by 2 bases and J by 0 bases, with 6 bases between them. Per germline, CDR1 SEHNR and CDR2 FQNEAQ (reference sequence). The CDR3 here is CASSLSQSTDTQYF. The covered CDR3 bases are TGTGCCAGCAGCTTATCCCAGAGCACAGATACG. The entire variable domain, with the rest obtained from reference TRBV7-9 and TRBJ2-3, is as follows: DTGVSQNPRHKITKRGQNVTFRCDPISEHNRLYWYRQTLGQGPEFLTYFQNEAQLEKSRLLSDRFSAERPKGSFSTLEIQRTEQGDSAMYLCASSLSQSTDTQYFGPGTRLTVL.

This clone was seen only a few times. The CDR3 end falls 3 residues outside the read, so it is completed with the germline J gene. The chain employs TRBV7-8 and TRBJ2-7, with D possibly being TRBD1 (7 bases). The CDR3 runs 13 residues. Trimming pared 5 bases from V and 5 bases from J, leaving 13 bases between. Looked up from germline, CDR1 is SGHVS and CDR2 is FQNEAQ. The sequenced part of the CDR3 DNA is TGTGCCAGCAGCGAGAGCAGGGGGGACGAG. This encodes CASSESRGDE. The entire CDR3 reads CASSESRGDEQYF.

With respect to this clone: The read ends 3 residues before the CDR3 terminus; that terminus is restored from the germline J gene. The V and J genes are TRBV7-9 and TRBJ1-2, with a weak D call TRBD1 (5 bases). Germline values: CDR1 SEHNR, CDR2 FQNEAQ (reference sequence). Trimming left V 7 bases short and J 6 bases short, with 21 bases between. The CDR3 runs 15 residues. This CDR3 is CASTPPFGGLDGYTF. Partial CDR3 DNA: TGTGCCAGCACCCCCCCTTTCGGGGGGTTAGATGGC.

For this clone: The read gets to within 3 residues of the CDR3 end, and the germline J gene fills in the rest. The chain has TRBV7-9 and TRBJ2-3; TRBD2 matches 7 bases. Per the germline V gene, CDR1 is SEHNR and CDR2 is FQNEAQ (reference sequence). Losses at the gene ends were 1 base for V and 7 bases for J; bases not matched to a gene: 5. This CDR3 comprises 14 residues. CDR3 residues: CASSLVAGVNTQYF. The DNA read from the CDR3 is TGTGCCAGCAGCTTAGTTGCGGGGGTGAATACG. Drawing the rest from reference TRBV7-9 and TRBJ2-3, the complete variable domain is DTGVSQNPRHKITKRGQNVTFRCDPISEHNRLYWYRQTLGQGPEFLTYFQNEAQLEKSRLLSDRFSAERPKGSFSTLEIQRTEQGDSAMYLCASSLVAGVNTQYFGPGTRLTVL.